This T cell receptor (beta chain) is from a study of T cell changes during pregnancy in multiple sclerosis. Trimming stripped 4 bases from V and 6 bases from J, with 14 bases between. The germline CDR1 and CDR2 sequences are SGHDN and FVKESK. This CDR3 contains 14 residues. Only in-frame clones appear in the TCRdb table, and some are missing; sequencing was by immunoSEQ multiplex PCR. The sample includes roughly 50,000 clones, roughly 92% of them seen just once. J is TRBJ2-3 and V is TRBV14; D may be TRBD1 (6 bases). This TCR came from a female donor with multiple sclerosis, enrolled in a pregnancy study. The input for sequencing was CD4+ T cells from peripheral blood mononuclear cells, taken in the third trimester of pregnancy. The CDR3 region has the DNA TGTGCCAGCAGCCGTAACAGGGTCCAGGATACGCAGTATTTT. Protein product: CASSRNRVQDTQYF.